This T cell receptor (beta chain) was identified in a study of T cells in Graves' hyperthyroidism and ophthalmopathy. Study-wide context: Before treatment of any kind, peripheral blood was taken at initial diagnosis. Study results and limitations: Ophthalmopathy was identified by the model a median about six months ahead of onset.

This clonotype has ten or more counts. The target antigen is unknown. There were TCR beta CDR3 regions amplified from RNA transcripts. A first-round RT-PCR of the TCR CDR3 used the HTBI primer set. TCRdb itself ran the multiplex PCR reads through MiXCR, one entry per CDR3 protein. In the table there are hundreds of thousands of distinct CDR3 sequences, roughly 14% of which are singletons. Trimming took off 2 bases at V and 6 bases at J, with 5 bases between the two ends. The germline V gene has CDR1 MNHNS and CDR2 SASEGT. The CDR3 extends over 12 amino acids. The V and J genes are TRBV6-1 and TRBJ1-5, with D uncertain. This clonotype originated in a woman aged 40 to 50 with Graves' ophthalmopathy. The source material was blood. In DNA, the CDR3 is TGTGCCAGCAGTGAAAGTTCTCAGCCCCAGCATTTT. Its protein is CASSESSQPQHF.